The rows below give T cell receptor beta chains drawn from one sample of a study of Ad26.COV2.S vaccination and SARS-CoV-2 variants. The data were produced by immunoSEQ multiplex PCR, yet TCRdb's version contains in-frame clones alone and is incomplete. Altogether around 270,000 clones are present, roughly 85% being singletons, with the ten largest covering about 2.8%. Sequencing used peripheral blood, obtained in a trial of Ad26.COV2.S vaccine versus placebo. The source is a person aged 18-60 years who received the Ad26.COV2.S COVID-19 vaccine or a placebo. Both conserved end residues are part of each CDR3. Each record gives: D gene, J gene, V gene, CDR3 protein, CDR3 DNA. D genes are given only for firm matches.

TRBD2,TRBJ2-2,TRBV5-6,CASSSGRGELFF,TGTGCCAGCAGCTCCGGGAGGGGGGAGCTGTTTTTT
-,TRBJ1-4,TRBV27,CASSQTAGVGEKLFF,TGTGCCAGCAGTCAGACGGCAGGGGTGGGTGAAAAACTGTTTTTT
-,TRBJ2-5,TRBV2,CASDQGIETQYF,TGTGCCAGTGATCAGGGAATAGAGACCCAGTACTTC
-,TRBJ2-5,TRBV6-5,CASTQQHSVGTQYF,TGTGCCAGCACCCAACAGCACTCTGTCGGGACCCAGTACTTC
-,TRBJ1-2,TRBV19,CASSMEGNYGYTF,TGTGCCAGTAGTATGGAGGGAAACTATGGCTACACCTTC
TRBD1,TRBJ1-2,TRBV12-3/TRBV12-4,CASNDRGGGYTF,TGTGCCAGCAATGACAGGGGCGGGGGCTACACCTTC
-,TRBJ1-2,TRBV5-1,CASRQDYGYTF,TGCGCCAGCAGGCAGGACTATGGCTACACCTTC
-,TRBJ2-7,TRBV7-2,CASSRLQGGGPYEQYF,TGTGCCAGCAGCCGCCTTCAGGGGGGAGGCCCCTACGAGCAGTACTTC
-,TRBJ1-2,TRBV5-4,CASSTRLTVREGYTF,TGTGCCAGCAGCACCCGCCTGACAGTGCGGGAGGGCTACACCTTC
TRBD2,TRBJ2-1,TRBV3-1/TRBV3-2,CASSQELAGGEQFF,TGTGCCAGCAGCCAAGAACTAGCGGGGGGTGAGCAGTTCTTC
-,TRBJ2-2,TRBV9,CASSVAGVGTGELFF,TGTGCCAGCAGCGTAGCCGGGGTTGGGACCGGGGAGCTGTTTTTT
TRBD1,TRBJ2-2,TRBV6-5,CASRKDRASTGELFF,TGTGCCAGCAGAAAGGACAGGGCTAGCACCGGGGAGCTGTTTTTT
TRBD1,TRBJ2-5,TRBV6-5,CASSRGQGLETQYF,TGTGCCAGCAGTCGCGGACAGGGGCTAGAGACCCAGTACTTC
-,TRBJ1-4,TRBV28,CASRSALGEKLFF,TGTGCCAGCAGGTCGGCCCTCGGGGAAAAACTGTTTTTT